Described below is a single T cell receptor beta chain sequence and its context. Its antigen specificity is not known. Per-nucleotide qualities are absent, and no much larger clonotype sits a single base away. To prepare the library, the immunoSEQ multiplex PCR assay was applied. The multiplex PCR relied on a mix of 60 forward primers for TCR Vbeta segments and 13 reverse primers for TCR Jbeta segments. The CDR3 region of rearranged TCR beta genes was amplified from genomic DNA by a multiplex PCR assay. On the Illumina HiSeq System, the amplified TCR beta libraries were sequenced as 87-base-pair reads. The study's own analysis went as follows. In a later analysis, tens of millions of unique TCR beta chains were counted across the roughly 700 repertoires, and about 9.9 million of these chains were shared by at least two donors. Raw reads were error-corrected and collapsed into unique sequences with a nearest-neighbor algorithm that merged closely related sequences to remove PCR and sequencing errors. CDR3 sequences were aligned to IMGT reference sequences to assign V, D and J gene segments. For a sequence to be retained, at least a six-nucleotide match to both a V gene segment and a J gene segment was required. A rearrangement was called productive if the CDR3 had no stop codons and remained in frame with V and J, and every other rearrangement was called non-productive. Following IMGT convention, CDR3 was defined as the stretch from the second conserved V-encoded cysteine up to the conserved J-encoded phenylalanine. The earlier analysis of fewer than 750 of the donors excluded sequences that lacked an unambiguous match to a single V gene segment. In an earlier analysis of 587 of the donors, a V segment was called functional when productive rearrangements were above 56.7%, and segregating when the standard deviation between donors exceeded 5%. To diagnose cytomegalovirus status from the catalog of TCR beta chain sequences, a statistical classification framework was built. In a later analysis, V and J genes were assigned by comparing TCR nucleotide sequences against IMGT/GENE-DB human TR gene sequences. Using the TCRdist pipeline, a later analysis assigned CDR3 sequences along with most-parsimonious VDJ recombination scenarios. A later analysis defined each TCR beta chain by its CDR3 amino acid sequence plus V-gene family, and excluded reads lacking a unique V-gene family. A later analysis removed 450 to 600 highly shared, low-generation-probability nucleotide sequences to deal with suspected cross-contamination and a sequencing artifact. In a later analysis, a clonal expansion index was calculated for each public chain from normalized within-repertoire ranks of inferred template counts. In a later analysis, generation probabilities were computed with a VDJ recombination model fitted to out-of-frame rearrangements, and the resulting probabilities were checked against IGoR. In a later analysis, hypergeometric tests were used to score TCR-TCR, TCR-HLA and TCR-CMV co-occurrence, with a repertoire-size bias correction applied to TCR pairs. In a later analysis, false discovery rates were estimated by permuting HLA or CMV assignments 20 times. A later analysis grouped co-occurring TCRs with DBSCAN, adding TCRdist sequence similarity when clustering within HLA-allele-positive subsets. Repertoires with fewer than 30,000 or more than 120,000 public chains were left out of co-occurrence clustering, as were four to six repertoires with anomalous nucleotide sharing. In TCRdb, the immuneACCESS table is reduced to in-frame sequences with V and J assigned. These tables do not hold every clone; where another copy was compared, an unresolved V gene accounts for under half, and the others remain unexplained. That table is the source of V, J and clone size, and D and trimming were worked out from the DNA. Counted in this sample were about 180,000 clones; roughly 87% of them appeared once. In total, the top ten clones hold roughly 1.4% of the sample.

These data are taken from a study of cytomegalovirus exposure and HLA in healthy donors (dated by TCRdb to about 2017). Some background on the complete study: An earlier analysis of around 600 of the donors reported 250 to 300 Gb of sequence data and about 100 million unique TCR beta sequences from roughly 200 million T cells. About 320 gigabases of sequencing data and some 85 million unique TCR sequences were included in an early release covering roughly 600 HLA-typed donors. Among the roughly 390 genotyped donors, approximately 76% belonged to the genetic ancestry cluster associated with self-reported Caucasian donors. The study aimed to test whether signatures of past pathogen exposure could be identified by cataloging public T cell receptors. The T cell repertoires of 666 subjects were profiled by immunosequencing and related to cytomegalovirus serostatus. Besides the first cohort of 500 to 700 subjects, a separate validation cohort made up of 120 different subjects was used. To predict cytomegalovirus infection status, the study brought together high-throughput TCR immunosequencing, statistical association of individual TCRs with disease status, and machine learning. In a later analysis, previously published TCR beta repertoires from 550 to 750 donors were re-analyzed and high-resolution HLA genotyping was added so that TCR occurrence patterns could be studied. Rather than drawing on any new phenotypic data, the later analysis identified candidate immune exposures from TCR beta sequences and the way those sequences occurred across donors. To decide whether each TCR beta V gene segment behaved as functional or pseudogenic, an earlier analysis of 587 of the donors relied on high-throughput TCR beta sequencing. Donor age, sex, ethnicity and CMV serostatus were compiled together with the repertoire data. A later genetic analysis used genome-wide SNP genotypes for about 55% of the 666 donors, treating that subset as a discovery cohort. All discovery cohort repertoires had been generated on a single sequencing platform. Both class I and class II loci were covered by HLA typing, at four-digit resolution. The number of typed donors differed by locus: about 620-630 for A, B, C, DRB1 and DQB1; 522 for DQA1; around 580 for DPA1; and approximately 450 for DPB1. Roughly 5 DR-DQ haplotypes were handled as single units for association and clustering, since linkage in the cohort was strong. On average, around 230,000 unique TCR beta nucleotide sequences were sequenced per donor among 398 genotyped donors of the cohort, with approximately 18% of those sequences being non-productive. Overall study results and their limits: The 87-base-pair reads could not distinguish some IMGT-functional V segments, including TRBV6-2 and TRBV6-3, so those segments were excluded. In a later analysis, around 17,000 TCR beta sequences were associated with specific HLA alleles at a false discovery rate of 0.05. In a later analysis, HLA-associated TCR beta chains were found to be more clonally expanded and to have lower generation probabilities than equally common non-associated chains. When HLA alleles, especially DR and DQ, strongly co-occurred, attributing TCR associations to individual alleles was difficult. Only TCR beta chains were sequenced in this cohort, and the absence of alpha or paired-chain data limited detectable features. In a later analysis, TCR association rates were found to vary across HLA loci, with the most associated TCRs seen for DRB1 alleles and the fewest for HLA-C alleles. Presence/absence analyses assumed roughly uniform sequencing depth across donors, an assumption that may not hold. In a later analysis, several top co-occurrence clusters were reported to appear linked to parvovirus B19, influenza, CMV and Epstein-Barr virus. HLA typing was unavailable for some donors at each locus, so association tests used only the typed subset. Correlated functional status among segregating V segments might be attributable to linkage disequilibrium, but an unknown experimental factor could not be ruled out. The study gave a list of 150 to 200 TCR beta chains associated with cytomegalovirus. It was suggested by the authors that the approach could potentially be generalized to other disease states and immunological phenotypes. A further reported finding was that TCR beta sequences accurately predicted the HLA-A and HLA-B alleles for most subjects in the first cohort. In an earlier analysis of 587 of the donors, most TCR beta V segments were observed in productive rearrangements about 87% or about 30% of the time, broadly matching IMGT annotations. A cluster of highly shared sequence variants was judged likely to represent a technical artifact of the sequencing pipeline. In vitro tests confirmed that three of the cytomegalovirus-associated TCR beta chains recognize cytomegalovirus antigens. In both the original and validation cohorts, the classifier was reported to diagnose cytomegalovirus status with high specificity and sensitivity. Across donors, most TCR sequences were observed very rarely, whereas some public TCRs were present in many individuals. The only immune exposure information available for the cohort was CMV serostatus. A later analysis found that most CMV-associated TCR beta chains appeared HLA-restricted, with HLA associations seemingly driven largely by CMV exposure. According to a later genetic analysis, donors in an Asian-associated ancestry cluster had fewer N-insertions in productive TCRs than the approximately 630-donor mean. Because counts were too low, about 18 rarely observed V segments, including chromosome 9 orphons, were excluded from the earlier analysis of several hundred of the donors. An association between a missense DCLRE1C variant and V-gene and J-gene trimming of TCR beta chains was found in a later genetic analysis and replicated in an independent cohort.

V is reduced by 0 bases and J by 2 bases, leaving a spacing of 9 bases between them. CDR1 and CDR2, per the germline V gene, are SGDLS and YYNGEE. There are 14 amino acids in the CDR3, from cysteine to phenylalanine inclusive. The only DNA kept is the CDR3, 42 bases in frame from the first base. The cohort comprised 710 or so healthy bone marrow donors. Cohort members were all nominally healthy when sampled, although unrecorded immune exposures were likely present. The donor tested CMV seronegative, placing the donor among the roughly 340 seronegative members of the cohort. A peripheral blood sample was collected from each donor, and TCR beta sequencing was performed on peripheral blood mononuclear cells. The Qiagen DNeasy Blood Extraction Kit was used to extract genomic DNA from the blood cell samples.

This receptor was taken from a middle-aged man in good health and CMV-seronegative. Material: PBMCs. Recombination linked TRBV9 to TRBJ2-7; the D gene is perhaps TRBD1, from 5 matching bases. The CDR3 is CASSVEAGPYEQYF. The DNA sequence follows: TGTGCCAGCAGCGTAGAGGCAGGGCCCTACGAGCAGTACTTC.